The clone carrying this T cell receptor beta chain has only a few counts. Authors' processing steps: Reference gene primer amplification in the assay estimated nucleated cell counts. The protocol was immunoSEQ multiplex PCR, while the TCRdb copy is restricted to in-frame clones and leaves out a portion. From that table come the V and J calls and clone size; the DNA was used to work out D and trimming. The sample has 300,000 or so clones, over 75% seen once. This entry belongs to a study of blood T cell repertoires in COVID-19. About the research overall: The origin of the acute and convalescent COVID-19 samples was the United States, Italy and Spain. Sources were T cells, B-cell-depleted T cells, or PBMCs; the material itself was cDNA or gDNA.

Deletions cut 3 bases from V and 5 bases from J, with 16 bases between. Germline values: CDR1 KGHSH, CDR2 LQKENI. This CDR3 is built from 15 residues. The chain couples TRBV18 to TRBJ1-2; D may be TRBD1 (5 bases). Sequenced: peripheral blood. The TCR originated in a man in his fifties with active or convalescent COVID-19. The CDR3 loop is CASSPMRQREYGYTF. The CDR3 bases are TGTGCCAGCTCACCTATGAGACAGCGGGAATATGGCTACACCTTC.